These T cell receptor beta chains were read from a single sample in a study of tumor-infiltrating lymphocytes in primary liver carcinoma. TCRdb itself ran the multiplex PCR reads through MiXCR, one entry per CDR3 protein. The repertoire has 90,000 to 100,000 distinct CDR3 sequences, more than 65% of them found once; the top ten carry approximately 10%. Sequenced material: liver tumor tissue from sampling region 5. The receptors were gathered from a woman aged 60-75 years with primary liver carcinoma and hepatitis B virus infection. The CDR3 runs from the conserved cysteine through the conserved F or W. The D gene is left open where the match is weak. Only some rows state a clone size, as once, few, many or a class for expanded clones.

TRBV6-1	NA	NA	TRBJ2-7	CASSEAGGAEEQYF	TGTGCCAGCAGTGAAGCAGGGGGGGCTGAAGAGCAGTACTTC
TRBV11-2	NA	NA	TRBJ2-5	CASSLRTLQETPYF	TGTGCCAGCAGCTTGAGGACGTTACAAGAGACCCCTTACTTC
TRBV4-1	NA	NA	TRBJ1-3	CANSQTRGNTIYF	TGCGCCAACAGCCAGACCCGAGGAAACACCATATATTTT
TRBV11-2	once	NA	TRBJ2-2	CASNPFVGLTGAGTGELFF	TGTGCCAGCAACCCCTTTGTTGGACTAACGGGAGCGGGCACCGGGGAGCTGTTTTTT
TRBV11-2	once	NA	TRBJ1-2	CIISLGAGFGYTF	TGTATCATCAGCTTAGGGGCCGGTTTTGGCTACACCTTC
TRBV4-1	many	NA	TRBJ1-6	CASSQDNYSPLHF	TGCGCCAGCAGCCAAGATAATTATTCACCCCTCCACTTT
TRBV29-1	NA	NA	TRBJ1-2	CSVPRGTGARGYTF	TGCAGCGTTCCCCGGGGGACGGGTGCTCGCGGCTACACTTTC
TRBV11-2	NA	NA	TRBJ1-1	CTTSFRQAEAFF	TGTACCACCAGCTTCCGACAAGCTGAAGCTTTCTTT
TRBV6-2/TRBV6-3	NA	NA	TRBJ2-7	CTSSGTPREQYF	TGTACCTCCTCCGGAACCCCCCGCGAGCAGTACTTC
TRBV20-1	few	NA	TRBJ1-1	CSARGGTSTEAFF	TGCAGTGCCAGAGGGGGGACGAGCACTGAAGCTTTCTTT
TRBV12-3/TRBV12-4	many	NA	TRBJ2-5	CASTPGGTQYF	TGTGCCAGCACCCCCGGCGGGACCCAGTACTTC
TRBV11-2	medium-sized	NA	TRBJ1-2	CASSPVRGAGGRYGYTF	TGTGCCAGCAGCCCAGTTCGAGGTGCGGGAGGAAGGTATGGCTACACCTTC
TRBV11-2	NA	NA	TRBJ1-2	CASSLNKGFYGYTF	TGCGCCAGCAGCTTAAACAAGGGGTTCTATGGCTACACCTTC
TRBV4-2	NA	TRBD1	TRBJ2-1	CASGQDRGDRVTLF	TGTGCCAGCGGCCAAGATAGGGGAGACAGGGTCACGCTCTTC
TRBV29-1	NA	NA	TRBJ2-2	CSSRTRESGELFF	TGCAGCTCTCGGACAAGGGAGAGCGGGGAGCTGTTTTTT
TRBV11-2	NA	NA	TRBJ2-7	CASCLDSAGTYEQYF	TGTGCCAGCTGCTTAGACTCTGCGGGGACCTATGAGCAGTACTTC
TRBV14	NA	NA	TRBJ1-6	CASSRDQSSALHF	TGTGCCAGCAGCCGAGATCAATCGTCTGCCCTCCACTTT
TRBV5-8	many	NA	TRBJ2-7	CASSPADGGYEQYF	TGTGCCAGCAGCCCGGCGGACGGCGGCTACGAGCAGTACTTC
TRBV13	NA	NA	TRBJ2-7	CVSSLVDRDEQYF	TGTGTCAGCAGCCTAGTAGACAGAGACGAGCAGTACTTC
TRBV12-3/TRBV12-4	many	TRBD2	TRBJ2-2	CASSLGRSSGSKNTGELFF	TGTGCCAGCAGTTTAGGCAGAAGTAGCGGGAGTAAGAACACCGGGGAGCTGTTTTTT
TRBV12-3/TRBV12-4	NA	NA	TRBJ2-1	CVSSYKTGNKEQFF	TGTGTCAGCAGCTATAAGACTGGGAACAAAGAGCAGTTCTTC
TRBV11-3	NA	NA	TRBJ1-1	CASSLGENTGAFF	TGTGCCAGCAGCTTAGGAGAGAACACTGGAGCTTTCTTT
TRBV11-2	NA	TRBD2	TRBJ2-3	CVSSLGLAGPDTQYF	TGTGTCAGCAGCTTGGGACTAGCGGGACCAGATACGCAGTATTTC
TRBV15	NA	TRBD1	TRBJ2-1	CATSKGQGTFAVIDEQFF	TGTGCCACCAGCAAAGGACAGGGAACCTTTGCGGTAATCGATGAGCAGTTCTTC
TRBV28	few	TRBD1	TRBJ1-1	CASTRDSPTEAFF	TGTGCCAGCACCCGGGACAGCCCGACTGAAGCTTTCTTT
TRBV11-2	NA	NA	TRBJ2-3	CASRPTGSTTDTQYF	TGCGCCAGCAGGCCGACAGGATCGACAACAGATACGCAGTATTTT
TRBV7-9	NA	TRBD1	TRBJ1-1	CASSHRDRGKKNTEAFF	TGTGCCAGCAGTCACCGGGACAGGGGAAAGAAGAACACTGAAGCTTTCTTT
TRBV12-3/TRBV12-4	many	NA	TRBJ1-1	CASTLGTKQNTEAFF	TGTGCCAGCACCCTAGGGACGAAACAGAACACTGAAGCTTTCTTT
TRBV11-2	NA	TRBD2	TRBJ2-2	CASSFRLAGDARELFF	TGTGCCAGCAGCTTCAGACTAGCGGGAGATGCGCGGGAGCTGTTTTTT
TRBV5-1	NA	NA	TRBJ1-5	CASRLEGSSNQPQHF	TGCGCCAGCAGATTGGAGGGTTCAAGCAATCAGCCCCAGCATTTT
TRBV29-1	NA	NA	TRBJ1-1	CSIGPRQSLNTEAFF	TGCAGCATTGGCCCGAGACAGAGCCTGAACACTGAAGCTTTCTTC
TRBV11-2	NA	NA	TRBJ1-1	CASSASYTGAFF	TGTGCCAGCAGCGCGTCGTATACTGGAGCTTTCTTT
TRBV5-4	NA	NA	TRBJ2-7	CASSLRRESNGIREQYF	TGTGCCAGCAGCTTGCGTCGGGAGTCTAACGGGATTCGCGAGCAGTACTTC
TRBV28	NA	TRBD2	TRBJ2-7	CTSSDPSGRRYEQYF	TGCACCAGCAGTGACCCTAGCGGGAGGAGGTACGAGCAGTACTTC
TRBV11-2	once	NA	TRBJ2-7	CACSFPSGGRYEQYF	TGTGCCTGCAGCTTTCCGAGTGGAGGCCGCTACGAGCAGTACTTC
TRBV12-3/TRBV12-4	many	TRBD2	TRBJ2-2	CASSFWGGGTGELFF	TGTGCCAGCAGTTTTTGGGGGGGTGGCACCGGGGAGCTGTTTTTT
TRBV12-3/TRBV12-4	once	NA	TRBJ1-2	CPSSLRAWGYTF	TGTCCCAGCAGTTTGAGAGCCTGGGGCTACACCTTC
TRBV7-8	NA	TRBD1	TRBJ1-3	CASSLRGDRGRRNTIYF	TGTGCCAGCAGTCTTAGGGGCGACAGGGGCCGAAGAAACACCATATATTTT
TRBV12-3/TRBV12-4	NA	TRBD1	TRBJ1-2	CASTLDRVYFYGYTF	TGTGCCAGCACTCTGGACAGGGTATATTTCTATGGCTACACCTTC
TRBV6-1	NA	NA	TRBJ2-6	CASSARAGRYGANVLTF	TGTGCCAGCAGTGCCCGGGCAGGTCGCTATGGGGCCAACGTCCTGACTTTC
TRBV29-1	NA	NA	TRBJ2-5	CSTGQPQETQYF	TGCAGCACCGGACAGCCTCAAGAGACCCAGTACTTC